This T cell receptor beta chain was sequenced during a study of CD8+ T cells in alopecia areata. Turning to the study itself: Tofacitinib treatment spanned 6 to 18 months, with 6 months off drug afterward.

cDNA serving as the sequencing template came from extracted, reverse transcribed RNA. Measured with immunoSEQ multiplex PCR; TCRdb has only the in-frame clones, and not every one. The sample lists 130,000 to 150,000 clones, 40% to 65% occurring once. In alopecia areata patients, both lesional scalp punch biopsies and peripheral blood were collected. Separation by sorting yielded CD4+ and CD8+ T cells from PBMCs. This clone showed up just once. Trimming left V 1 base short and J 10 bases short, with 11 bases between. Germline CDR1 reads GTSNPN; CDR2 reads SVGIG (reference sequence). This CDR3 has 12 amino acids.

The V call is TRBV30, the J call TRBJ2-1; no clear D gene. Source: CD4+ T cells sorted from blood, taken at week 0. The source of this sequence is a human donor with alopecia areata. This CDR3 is CAWSGVWLEQFF. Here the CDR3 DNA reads TGTGCCTGGAGTGGAGTGTGGCTAGAGCAGTTCTTC. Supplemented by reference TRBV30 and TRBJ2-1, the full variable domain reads SQTIHQWPATLVQPVGSPLSLECTVEGTSNPNLYWYRQAAGRGLQLLFYSVGIGQISSEVPQNLSASRPQDRQFILSSKKLLLSDSGFYLCAWSGVWLEQFFGPGTRLTVL.